This passage covers 17 T cell receptor beta chains from one sample sequenced in a study of molecular identifiers for immune sequencing clone quantification (dated by TCRdb to about 2018). Library prep was done by PCR. The sequencing machine was an Illumina HiSeq 4000. The public reads were reanalyzed by TCRdb: fastp trimming at Q25, MiXCR alignment, in-frame beta chains only. Rows matching on CDR3 protein sequence are summarized as one entry with the most common DNA and genes. The table for this sample lists just under 650,000 distinct CDR3 sequences; less than 20% of them were counted only once. The top ten clones comprise roughly 0.85% of the sample. Sample: naive CD8+ T cells from blood, with Jurkat cell RNA spiked in. The cell subset or site label, as the study defines it: FACS-sorted CD8+CD4-CCR7+CD45RA+ naive T cells. The receptors here all came from a human donor in good health. Some libraries in this study had Jurkat cell RNA spiked in.

This clonotype was observed a handful of times. J is TRBJ2-1 and V is TRBV7-9; D possibly corresponds to TRBD1 (6 bases). The CDR3 spans 14 residues. V lost 7 bases, J lost 4 bases, and 14 bases lay in between. Germline CDR1 is SEHNR and CDR2 is FQNEAQ (reference sequence). CDR3 sequence reads: CASIPGHLYNEQFF. The CDR3 DNA reads TGTGCCAGCATACCGGGACACCTTTACAATGAGCAGTTCTTC.

This clonotype was picked up many times. The chain combines TRBV7-6 with TRBJ1-3; D remains unclear. The CDR3 totals 10 residues. Trimming took off 10 bases at V and 5 bases at J, with 6 bases between the two ends. Germline V gives CDR1 SGHVS, CDR2 FNYEAQ. The CDR3 reads CATRRNTIYF. In DNA, the CDR3 is TGTGCCACGCGTCGAAACACCATATATTTT.

This clonotype occurred many times. The V call is TRBV20-1, the J call TRBJ2-3; 9 bases map to TRBD1. Germline CDR1 and CDR2: DFQATT and SNEGSKA (reference sequence). The V and J ends lost 6 bases and 4 bases, in that order; junction bases with no gene match: 8. The CDR3 runs to 14 residues. The CDR3 bases are TGCAGTGCCGATCCCGGGACAGGGCCAGATACGCAGTATTTT. It specifies CSADPGTGPDTQYF.

There are many counts of this clonotype. The chain recombines TRBV20-1 with TRBJ2-7; no definite D call. The CDR3 runs 14 residues. V lost 0 bases to trimming and J lost 0 bases, with 9 bases between them. The germline gives CDR1 DFQATT, CDR2 SNEGSKA (reference sequence). The CDR3 reads CSARDHSSSYEQYF. The CDR3 DNA reads TGCAGTGCTAGAGATCACAGTAGCTCCTACGAGCAGTACTTC.

In its sample, this clonotype was seen a few times. The V gene is TRBV9, the J gene TRBJ2-7; 7 nucleotides line up with TRBD2. Germline loops: CDR1 SGDLS, CDR2 YYNGEE. This CDR3 has 14 residues. With V trimmed by 0 bases and J by 6 bases, 6 bases remained unmatched. The CDR3 sequence is CASSVGGRAPEQYF. CDR3 sequence (DNA): TGTGCCAGCAGCGTAGGTGGGAGGGCCCCCGAGCAGTACTTC.

This clonotype was found many times. This chain uses TRBV15 with TRBJ2-2; unclear D gene. Germline values: CDR1 LNHNV, CDR2 YYDKDF (reference sequence). V was cut by 0 bases and J by 0 bases, with 8 bases left in between. This CDR3 has 16 amino acids. The CDR3 region is CATSRETGPNTGELFF. The CDR3, as DNA: TGTGCCACCAGCAGAGAGACTGGACCGAACACCGGGGAGCTGTTTTTT.

This clonotype was counted at least ten times. This chain joins TRBV4-3 and TRBJ2-7; 9 nucleotides line up with TRBD2. The CDR3 runs to 16 residues. V gave up 4 bases and J gave up 4 bases; unmatched junction bases: 11. Germline CDR1 LGHNA, CDR2 YSLEER. CDR3 sequence: CASSLWGASGDYEQYF. For the CDR3, the DNA is TGCGCCAGCAGCCTTTGGGGAGCTAGCGGGGATTACGAGCAGTACTTC.

The chain recombines TRBV13 with TRBJ1-2, with D maybe TRBD1 (5 bases). V dropped 5 bases and J dropped 0 bases, with 16 bases sitting between them. Per the germline V gene, CDR1 is PRHDT and CDR2 is FYEKMQ (reference sequence). The length of the CDR3 is 16 residues. The CDR3 nucleotides read TGTGCCAGCAGCCTCGGGACCCCGGCTCCTAACTATGGCTACACCTTC. This translates into CASSLGTPAPNYGYTF.

The sample holds a few counts of this clonotype. This could be a read error, since a much larger clone is one nucleotide away. V and J are TRBV5-1 and TRBJ2-3, with D possibly being TRBD1 (6 bases). The CDR3 has 14 residues. Germline lookup yields CDR1 SGHRS and CDR2 YFSETQ. The CDR3 here is CAGSPGTTPDTQYF. CDR3 nucleotides: TGCGCCGGCAGCCCCGGGACAACCCCAGATACGCAGTATTTT.

As concerns this clonotype: This may be a read error, as it is one base from a much larger clone. The chain couples TRBV19 to TRBJ2-5; TRBD1 agrees at 8 bases. The CDR3 is 14 residues long. Germline trimming cut 3 bases from V and 7 bases from J; bases unmatched to any gene: 7. The V gene's germline CDR1 is LNHDA and CDR2 SQIVND (reference sequence). Written as DNA, the CDR3 is TGTGCCAGTAGTATCCGGACAGGGTACGTGACCCAGTACTTC. It encodes CASSIRTGYVTQYF.

This clonotype was counted ten times or more. This sequence joins TRBV28 and TRBJ2-2; weak D call: TRBD2 (6 bases). Trimming cost V 5 bases and J 5 bases, with 6 bases left between them. CDR1 and CDR2 (germline): MDHEN, SYDVKM. There are 12 residues in the CDR3. This CDR3 is CASSGGTGELFF. In nucleotides, the CDR3 is TGTGCCAGCAGTGGGGGGACCGGGGAGCTGTTTTTT.

This chain connects TRBV27 to TRBJ2-7; D not certain. CDR3 length: 13 residues. CDR1 MNHEY and CDR2 SMNVEV come from the germline V gene (reference sequence). V lost 3 bases and J 0 bases, leaving 6 bases between the germline ends. The CDR3 loop reads CASSFQPSYEQYF. CDR3 nucleotides: TGTGCCAGCAGTTTTCAGCCCTCCTACGAGCAGTACTTC.

Ten or more counts support this clonotype. The chain links TRBV5-4 to TRBJ2-4; 12 nucleotides align to TRBD1. The V gene end was trimmed by 3 bases and the J gene end by 6 bases; junction bases not matched to a gene: 7. This CDR3 is built from 16 residues. Germline loops: CDR1 SGHNT, CDR2 YYREEE (reference sequence). The CDR3 DNA reads as TGTGCCAGCAGCTCCCCGGGACAGGGGGCTGTAAACATTCAGTACTTC. This codes for CASSSPGQGAVNIQYF.

On this clonotype itself: A much larger clone sits a single nucleotide away, making a read error possible. The genes are TRBV7-9 and TRBJ2-1, with unresolved D. The CDR3 totals 13 residues. Trimming took 5 bases from V and 6 from J, leaving 11 bases between them. Germline V gives CDR1 SEHNR, CDR2 FQNEAQ (reference sequence). The DNA for the CDR3 is TGTGCCAGCAGCCAGTCGGCCTCCAATGAGCAGTTCTTC. Encoded protein: CASSQSASNEQFF.

This clonotype has a count of ten or more. The V and J genes are TRBV5-4 and TRBJ2-1; D gene ambiguous. Trimming stripped 4 bases from V and 4 bases from J, with 6 bases between. The germline gives CDR1 SGHNT, CDR2 YYREEE (reference sequence). There are 12 residues in the CDR3. The CDR3 DNA sequence: TGTGCCAGCAGCGATATTTACAATGAGCAGTTCTTC. This sequence encodes CASSDIYNEQFF.

In this sample, this clonotype turned up a few times. This sequence may be a read error, since a much larger clone differs from it by one base. The rearrangement links TRBV4-1 to TRBJ2-7; TRBD1 aligns across 7 bases. With V trimmed by 1 base and J by 3 bases, 12 bases remained unmatched. The CDR3 has 17 amino acids. CDR1 and CDR2 (germline): MGHRA, YSYEKL. For the CDR3, the DNA is TGCGCCAGCAGCCAAGTGGCCCAGGGACAGCCATACTACGAGCAGTACTTC. Translation gives CASSQVAQGQPYYEQYF.

A word on this clonotype: Given a much more abundant clone one base away, this may be a read error. The V gene is TRBV4-1, the J gene TRBJ2-7; D call uncertain. The CDR3 runs to 14 residues. Trimming left V 4 bases short and J 3 bases short, with 13 bases between. CDR1 is MGHRA, CDR2 YSYEKL, per germline. CDR3 sequence (DNA): TGCGCCAGCAGCCCCCCTGGACGGCTCTACGAGCAGTACTTC. Translation gives CASSPPGRLYEQYF.